These T cell receptor beta chains were read from a single sample in a study of blood T cell repertoires in COVID-19. Method: immunoSEQ multiplex PCR; TCRdb's copy keeps in-frame clones and lacks some. The sample shows 300,000 to 350,000 clones, around 85% of them seen only once. Sequencing was done on a sample of PBMCs or T cells enriched from blood (not recorded which). The source is a middle-aged woman with acute COVID-19. Both conserved end residues are part of each CDR3. D genes are given only for firm matches. The size field is filled for only some rows; it gives once, few, many or a size class.

d_call j_call clone_size v_call cdr3_aa cdr3_nt
TRBD2 TRBJ2-1 . TRBV28 CASSPWRLAGGSNEQFF TGTGCCAGCAGTCCATGGAGACTAGCGGGAGGTAGCAATGAGCAGTTCTTC
. TRBJ2-3 . TRBV5-1 CASSQLASTDTQYF TGCGCCAGCAGCCAACTAGCTAGCACAGATACGCAGTATTTT
TRBD1 TRBJ1-5 . TRBV28 CASSLTYVRGQGKGNQPQHF TGTGCCAGCAGTTTGACATATGTTCGGGGACAGGGGAAAGGCAATCAGCCCCAGCATTTT
TRBD1 TRBJ1-6 . TRBV4-3 CASRDRTNSPLHF TGCGCCAGCAGGGACAGGACTAATTCACCCCTCCACTTT
TRBD1 TRBJ1-6 . TRBV2 CASTRTGDSPLHF TGTGCCAGCACGCGGACAGGGGACTCACCCCTCCACTTT
. TRBJ2-2 . TRBV3-1/TRBV3-2 CASSPLGFTGELFF TGTGCCAGCAGCCCACTAGGCTTCACCGGGGAGCTGTTTTTT
TRBD1 TRBJ2-1 . TRBV19 CASRPRTGYNEQFF TGTGCCAGTAGACCGAGGACAGGTTACAATGAGCAGTTCTTC
TRBD1 TRBJ1-2 . TRBV7-9 CASSLPRGTGLGYTF TGTGCCAGCAGCTTACCCCGGGGGACAGGGCTTGGCTACACCTTC
. TRBJ2-2 . TRBV10-3 CAISESQETGELFF TGTGCCATCAGTGAGTCTCAGGAAACCGGGGAGCTGTTTTTT
. TRBJ1-5 . TRBV7-2 CASSPISGANQPQHF TGTGCCAGCAGCCCGATTTCAGGGGCGAATCAGCCCCAGCATTTT
. TRBJ1-5 . TRBV2 CASSDPILSDINQPQHF TGTGCCAGCAGTGATCCTATTTTGTCGGACATTAATCAGCCCCAGCATTTT
. TRBJ2-7 once TRBV3-1/TRBV3-2 CASSQGEGSEQYF TGTGCCAGCAGCCAAGGAGAGGGTAGCGAGCAGTACTTC
. TRBJ1-1 . TRBV7-3 CASSSDPGTEAFF TGTGCCAGCAGCAGCGACCCTGGCACTGAAGCTTTCTTT
. TRBJ1-4 once TRBV7-2 CASSRGSEKLFF TGTGCCAGCAGCAGGGGGAGTGAAAAACTGTTTTTT
. TRBJ1-3 . TRBV19 CASSMQGRSGNTIYF TGTGCCAGTAGTATGCAGGGCCGCTCTGGAAACACCATATATTTT
. TRBJ1-1 once TRBV6-6 CASAPGQGWTEAFF TGTGCCAGCGCCCCAGGGCAGGGATGGACTGAAGCTTTCTTT
TRBD1 TRBJ2-5 . TRBV18 CASSPTGAGETQYF TGTGCCAGCTCACCGACAGGGGCCGGGGAGACCCAGTACTTC
. TRBJ2-6 . TRBV5-6 CASSFGPPGANVLTF TGTGCCAGCAGCTTTGGCCCCCCTGGGGCCAACGTCCTGACTTTC
TRBD2 TRBJ2-5 . TRBV11-2 CASSLRPGTSGSRGETQYF TGTGCCAGCAGCCTACGACCCGGGACTAGCGGGTCGCGGGGGGAGACCCAGTACTTC
. TRBJ2-7 . TRBV3-1/TRBV3-2 CASSPGIGEQYF TGTGCCAGCAGCCCAGGGATCGGGGAGCAGTACTTC
. TRBJ1-3 . TRBV28 CASSRGSVATIYF TGTGCCAGCAGCCGGGGGTCGGTCGCCACCATATATTTT
TRBD1 TRBJ1-6 few TRBV7-4 CASSLVWDRGVFCNSPLHF TGTGCCAGCAGCTTAGTTTGGGACAGGGGAGTTTTTTGTAATTCACCCCTCCACTTT
. TRBJ1-2 . TRBV10-3 CAISDSYGYTF TGTGCCATCAGTGACAGCTATGGCTACACCTTC
. TRBJ2-3 . TRBV28 CASTDLGRSTDTQYF TGTGCCAGCACCGACTTGGGTCGCAGCACAGATACGCAGTATTTT
TRBD1 TRBJ1-5 . TRBV19 CASGGQGGNQPQHF TGTGCCAGTGGAGGACAGGGTGGCAATCAGCCCCAGCATTTT
TRBD2 TRBJ2-7 few TRBV28 CASTDTSGSYEQYF TGTGCCAGCACCGATACTAGCGGTTCCTACGAGCAGTACTTC
TRBD2 TRBJ2-1 . TRBV27 CASSPLAGVSGNEQFF TGTGCCAGCAGTCCTTTAGCGGGAGTTTCGGGGAATGAGCAGTTCTTC
TRBD2 TRBJ2-7 . TRBV20-1 CSASGSGGAVGEQYF TGCAGTGCTAGTGGTAGCGGGGGGGCCGTAGGGGAGCAGTACTTC
. TRBJ2-3 once TRBV28 CASISGSSTDTQYF TGTGCCAGCATATCAGGGTCTAGCACAGATACGCAGTATTTT
. TRBJ1-1 . TRBV7-8 CASSLAPGIRNTEAFF TGTGCCAGCAGCTTAGCTCCAGGGATCCGAAACACTGAAGCTTTCTTT
. TRBJ2-7 . TRBV5-6 CASSLASRSYEQYF TGTGCCAGCAGCTTGGCGTCTCGCTCCTACGAGCAGTACTTC
TRBD1 TRBJ2-3 . TRBV28 CASSYRGPSTDTQYF TGTGCCAGCAGTTACAGGGGACCCAGCACAGATACGCAGTATTTT
. TRBJ2-1 . TRBV5-6 CASSPPGYNNEQFF TGTGCCAGCAGCCCACCAGGGTATAACAATGAGCAGTTCTTC
TRBD2 TRBJ2-1 once TRBV7-3 CASSPAALLAGGSYNEQFF TGTGCCAGCAGCCCCGCGGCCCTACTAGCGGGGGGGAGTTACAATGAGCAGTTCTTC
TRBD1 TRBJ1-2 . TRBV9 CASSVATAGGFGYTF TGTGCCAGCAGCGTAGCGACGGCAGGGGGGTTTGGCTACACCTTC
TRBD1 TRBJ2-3 . TRBV5-1 CASSPRDSLTNTQYF TGCGCCAGCAGCCCTCGGGACAGCCTTACGAATACGCAGTATTTT
TRBD2 TRBJ2-6 once TRBV5-4 CASSPGGRGKGGANVLTF TGTGCCAGCAGCCCGGGCGGGAGGGGGAAGGGCGGGGCCAACGTCCTGACTTTC
. TRBJ1-1 . TRBV4-3 CASSQDSGTNTEAFF TGCGCCAGCAGCCAAGATAGCGGGACGAACACTGAAGCTTTCTTT
TRBD1 TRBJ1-1 . TRBV28 CASSSGTGVLTEAFF TGTGCCAGCAGTTCCGGGACAGGGGTCCTCACTGAAGCTTTCTTT
TRBD1 TRBJ1-4 . TRBV4-2 CASSQAWGGTGYNNEKLFF TGTGCCAGCAGCCAGGCTTGGGGCGGGACAGGGTACAATAATGAAAAACTGTTTTTT
. TRBJ1-4 . TRBV6-1 CASSELVGATNEKLFF TGTGCCAGCAGTGAACTCGTGGGCGCAACTAATGAAAAACTGTTTTTT
TRBD1 TRBJ1-6 few TRBV6-5 CASSYSSRGDSPLHF TGTGCCAGCAGTTACTCGTCCAGGGGGGATTCACCCCTCCACTTT
. TRBJ2-3 once TRBV13 CASSLPLRVSSTDTQYF TGTGCCAGCAGCCTCCCACTGAGGGTTTCTAGCACAGATACGCAGTATTTT
. TRBJ1-1 . TRBV19 CASSIESYTEAFF TGTGCCAGTAGTATAGAGTCTTACACTGAAGCTTTCTTT
TRBD2 TRBJ2-7 . TRBV13 CASSSTAGGWYEQYF TGTGCCAGCAGCTCCACAGCGGGAGGCTGGTACGAGCAGTACTTC
. TRBJ2-2 . TRBV5-4 CASSLALEGTGELFF TGTGCCAGCAGCTTGGCTTTGGAGGGGACCGGGGAGCTGTTTTTT
. TRBJ1-5 . TRBV5-1 CASSLGTAGNQPQHF TGCGCCAGCAGCTTGGGTACAGCGGGCAATCAGCCCCAGCATTTT